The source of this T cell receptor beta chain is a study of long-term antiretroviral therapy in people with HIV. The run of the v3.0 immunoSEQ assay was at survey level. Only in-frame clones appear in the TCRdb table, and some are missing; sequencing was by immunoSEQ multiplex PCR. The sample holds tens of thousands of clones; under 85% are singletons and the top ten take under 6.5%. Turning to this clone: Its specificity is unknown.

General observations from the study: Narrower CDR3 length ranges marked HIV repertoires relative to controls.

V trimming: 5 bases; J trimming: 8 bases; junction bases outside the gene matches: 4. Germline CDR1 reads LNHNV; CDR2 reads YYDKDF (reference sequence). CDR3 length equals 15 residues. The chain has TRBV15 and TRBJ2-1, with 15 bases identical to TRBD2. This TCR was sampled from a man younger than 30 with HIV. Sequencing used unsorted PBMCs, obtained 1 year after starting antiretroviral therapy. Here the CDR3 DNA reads TGTGCCACCAGCCTGGGACTAGCGGGAGGTGATGAGCAGTTCTTC. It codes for CATSLGLAGGDEQFF.